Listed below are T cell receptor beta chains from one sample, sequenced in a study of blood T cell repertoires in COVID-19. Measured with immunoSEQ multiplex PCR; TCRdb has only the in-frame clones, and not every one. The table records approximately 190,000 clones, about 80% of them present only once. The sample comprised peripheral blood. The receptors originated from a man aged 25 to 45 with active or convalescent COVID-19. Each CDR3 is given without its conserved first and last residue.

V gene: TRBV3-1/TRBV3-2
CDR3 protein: ASSPTGSTEAF

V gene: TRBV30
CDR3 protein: AWIRQGRAVGNTIY

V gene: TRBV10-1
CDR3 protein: ASWIRDRGTQNIQY

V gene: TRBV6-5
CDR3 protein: ASMRRTNTEAF

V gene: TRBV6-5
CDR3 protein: ASSSVSSYEQY

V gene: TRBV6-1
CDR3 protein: ASSEVGQTLYQETQY

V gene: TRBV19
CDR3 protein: ASTPGLGAHTGELF

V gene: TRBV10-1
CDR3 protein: ASSERLAGAHEQY

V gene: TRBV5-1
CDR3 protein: ASSSRTGSDTEAF

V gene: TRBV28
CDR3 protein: ASTVNQEAF

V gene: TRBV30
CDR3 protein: AWRQGFPTDTQY

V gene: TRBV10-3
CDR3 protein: AMREDAEAF